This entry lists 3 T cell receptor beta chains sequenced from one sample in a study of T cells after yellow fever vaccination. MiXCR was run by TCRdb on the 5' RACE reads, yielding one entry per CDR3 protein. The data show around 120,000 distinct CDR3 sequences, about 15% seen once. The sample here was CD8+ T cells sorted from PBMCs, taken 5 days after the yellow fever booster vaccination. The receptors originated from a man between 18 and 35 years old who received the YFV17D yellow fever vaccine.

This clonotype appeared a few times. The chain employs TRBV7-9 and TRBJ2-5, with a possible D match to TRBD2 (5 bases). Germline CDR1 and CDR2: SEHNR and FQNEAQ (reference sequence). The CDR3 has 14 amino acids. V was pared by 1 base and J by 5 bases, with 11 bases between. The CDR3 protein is CASSLGGGLETQYF. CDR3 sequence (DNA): TGTGCCAGCAGCTTAGGGGGTGGACTGGAGACCCAGTACTTC.

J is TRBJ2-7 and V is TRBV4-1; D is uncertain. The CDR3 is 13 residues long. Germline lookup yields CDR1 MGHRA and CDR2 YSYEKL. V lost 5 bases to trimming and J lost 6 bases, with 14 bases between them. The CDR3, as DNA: TGCGCCAGCAGCGTCGGCACAACCGGCGAGCAGTACGTC. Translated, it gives CASSVGTTGEQYV.

CDR3 loop: CASRTRDRREDTQYF. The CDR3 bases are TGTGCCAGCAGAACCCGGGACAGGAGGGAAGATACGCAGTATTTT. The chain carries TRBV12-3 or TRBV12-4 and TRBJ2-3; 8 positions agree with TRBD1. The CDR3 is 15 amino acids. V shed 6 bases and J 5 bases; nucleotides not matched to a gene: 10.